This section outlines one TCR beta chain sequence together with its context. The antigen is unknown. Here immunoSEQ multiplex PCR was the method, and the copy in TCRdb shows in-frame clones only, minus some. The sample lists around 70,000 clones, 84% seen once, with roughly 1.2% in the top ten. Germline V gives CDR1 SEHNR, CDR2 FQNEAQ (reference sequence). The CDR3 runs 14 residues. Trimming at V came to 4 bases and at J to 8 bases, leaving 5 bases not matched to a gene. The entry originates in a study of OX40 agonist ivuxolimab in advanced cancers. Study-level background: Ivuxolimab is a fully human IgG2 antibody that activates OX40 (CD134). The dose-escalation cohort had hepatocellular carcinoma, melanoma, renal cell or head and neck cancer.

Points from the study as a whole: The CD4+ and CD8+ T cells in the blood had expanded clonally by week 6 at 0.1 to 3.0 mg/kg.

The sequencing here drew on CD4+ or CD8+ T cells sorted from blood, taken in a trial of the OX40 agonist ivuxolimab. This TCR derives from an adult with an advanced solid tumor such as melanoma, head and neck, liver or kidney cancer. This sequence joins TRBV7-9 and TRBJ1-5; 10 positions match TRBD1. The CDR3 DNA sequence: TGTGCCAGCAGCTGGGGACAGGGGCAGGAGCCCCAGCATTTT. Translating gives CASSWGQGQEPQHF.